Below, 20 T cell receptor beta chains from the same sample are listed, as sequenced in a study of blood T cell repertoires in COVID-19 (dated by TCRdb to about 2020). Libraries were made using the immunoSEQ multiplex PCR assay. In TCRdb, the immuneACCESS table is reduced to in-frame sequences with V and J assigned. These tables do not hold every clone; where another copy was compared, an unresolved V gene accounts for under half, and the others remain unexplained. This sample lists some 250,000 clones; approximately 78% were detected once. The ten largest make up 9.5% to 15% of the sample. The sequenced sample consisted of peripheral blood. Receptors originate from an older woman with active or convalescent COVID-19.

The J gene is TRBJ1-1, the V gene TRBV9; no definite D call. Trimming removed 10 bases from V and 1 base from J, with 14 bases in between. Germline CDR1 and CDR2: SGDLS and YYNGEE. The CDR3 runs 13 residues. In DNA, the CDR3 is TGTGCCCGGGTGGAAAGAAAGAACACTGAAGCTTTCTTT. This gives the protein CARVERKNTEAFF.

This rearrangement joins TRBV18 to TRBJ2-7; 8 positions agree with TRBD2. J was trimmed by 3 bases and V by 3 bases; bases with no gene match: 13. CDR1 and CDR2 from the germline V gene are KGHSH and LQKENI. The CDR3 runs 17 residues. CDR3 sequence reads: CASSPSFGTSRGYEQYF. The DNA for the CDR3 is TGTGCCAGCTCACCTAGCTTCGGGACTAGTCGGGGCTACGAGCAGTACTTC.

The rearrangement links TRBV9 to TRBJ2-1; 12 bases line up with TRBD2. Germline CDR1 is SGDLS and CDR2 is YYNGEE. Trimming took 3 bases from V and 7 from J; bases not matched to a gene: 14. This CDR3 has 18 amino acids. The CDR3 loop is CASSAHPHLAGGLNEQFF. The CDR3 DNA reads TGTGCCAGCAGCGCCCACCCCCACCTAGCGGGGGGGCTTAATGAGCAGTTCTTC.

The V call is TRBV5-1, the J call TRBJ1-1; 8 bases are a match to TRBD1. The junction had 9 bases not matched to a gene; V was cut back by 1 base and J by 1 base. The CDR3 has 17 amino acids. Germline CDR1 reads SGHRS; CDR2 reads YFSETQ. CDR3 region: CASSLRAAGGRNTEAFF. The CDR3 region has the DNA TGCGCCAGCAGCTTGAGGGCGGCAGGGGGCCGGAACACTGAAGCTTTCTTT.

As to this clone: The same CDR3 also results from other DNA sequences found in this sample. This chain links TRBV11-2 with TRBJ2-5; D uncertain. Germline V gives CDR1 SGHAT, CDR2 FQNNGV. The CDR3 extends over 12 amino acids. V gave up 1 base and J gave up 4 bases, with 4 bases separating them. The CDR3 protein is CASSLVRETQYF. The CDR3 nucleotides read TGTGCCAGCAGCTTAGTTCGAGAGACCCAGTACTTC.

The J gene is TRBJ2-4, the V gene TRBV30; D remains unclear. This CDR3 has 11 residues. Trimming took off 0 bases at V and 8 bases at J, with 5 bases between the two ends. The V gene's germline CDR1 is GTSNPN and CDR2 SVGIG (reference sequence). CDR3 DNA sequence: TGTGCCTGGAGTGTAGCGTACATTCAGTACTTC. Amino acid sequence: CAWSVAYIQYF.

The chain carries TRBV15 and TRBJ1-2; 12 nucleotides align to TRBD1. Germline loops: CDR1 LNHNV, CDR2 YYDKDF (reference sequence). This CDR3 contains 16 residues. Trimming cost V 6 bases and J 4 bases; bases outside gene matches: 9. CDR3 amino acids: CATSTGQGAAFYGYTF. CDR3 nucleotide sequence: TGTGCCACCAGTACGGGACAGGGGGCCGCCTTCTATGGCTACACCTTC.

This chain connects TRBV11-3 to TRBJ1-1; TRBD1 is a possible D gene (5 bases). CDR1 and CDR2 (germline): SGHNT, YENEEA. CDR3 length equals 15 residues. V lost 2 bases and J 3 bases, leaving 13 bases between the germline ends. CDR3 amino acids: CASSLSWGEDTEAFF. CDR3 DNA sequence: TGTGCCAGCAGCTTAAGTTGGGGGGAGGACACTGAAGCTTTCTTT.

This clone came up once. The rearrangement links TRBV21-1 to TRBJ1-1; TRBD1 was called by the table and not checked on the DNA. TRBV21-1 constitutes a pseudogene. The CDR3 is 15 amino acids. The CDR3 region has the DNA TGTGCCAGCAGCAAGCCCAGACAGCTATGCACTGAAGCTTTCTTT. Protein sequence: CASSKPRQLCTEAFF.

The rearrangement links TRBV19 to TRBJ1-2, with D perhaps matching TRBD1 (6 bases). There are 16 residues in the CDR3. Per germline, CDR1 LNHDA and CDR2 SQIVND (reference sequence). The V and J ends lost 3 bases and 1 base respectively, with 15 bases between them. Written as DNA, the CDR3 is TGTGCCAGTAGTATGTTTCGGGACACGGATAACTATGGCTACACCTTC. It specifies CASSMFRDTDNYGYTF.

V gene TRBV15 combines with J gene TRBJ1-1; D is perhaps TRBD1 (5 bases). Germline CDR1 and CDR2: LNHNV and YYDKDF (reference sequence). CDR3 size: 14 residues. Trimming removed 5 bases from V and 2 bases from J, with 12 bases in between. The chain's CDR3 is CATSVGALNTEAFF. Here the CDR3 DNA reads TGTGCCACCAGCGTAGGGGCCTTAAACACTGAAGCTTTCTTT. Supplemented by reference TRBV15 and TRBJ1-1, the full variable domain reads DAMVIQNPRYQVTQFGKPVTLSCSQTLNHNVMYWYQQKSSQAPKLLFHYYDKDFNNEADTPDNFQSRRPNTSFCFLDIRSPGLGDTAMYLCATSVGALNTEAFFGQGTRLTVV.

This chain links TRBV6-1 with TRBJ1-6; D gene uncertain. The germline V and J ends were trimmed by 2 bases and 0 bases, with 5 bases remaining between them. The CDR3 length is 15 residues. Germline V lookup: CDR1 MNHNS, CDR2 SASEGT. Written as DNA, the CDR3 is TGTGCCAGCAGTGAATCGTACTCCTATAATTCACCCCTCCACTTT. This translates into CASSESYSYNSPLHF.

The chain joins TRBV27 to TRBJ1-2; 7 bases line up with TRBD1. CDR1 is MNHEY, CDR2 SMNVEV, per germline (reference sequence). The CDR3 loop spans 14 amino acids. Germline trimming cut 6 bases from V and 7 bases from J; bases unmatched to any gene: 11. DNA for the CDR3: TGTGCCAGCAGCTCTGGACAGGACGTTAGTGGCTACACCTTC. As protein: CASSSGQDVSGYTF.

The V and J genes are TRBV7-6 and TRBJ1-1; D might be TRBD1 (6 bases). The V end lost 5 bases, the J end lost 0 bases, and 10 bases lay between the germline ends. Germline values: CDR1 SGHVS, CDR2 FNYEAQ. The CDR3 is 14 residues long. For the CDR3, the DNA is TGTGCCAGCAGCCCCAGGGGCGTGAACACTGAAGCTTTCTTT. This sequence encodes CASSPRGVNTEAFF.

The DNA of the CDR3 is TGTGCCAGTAGTGGACGGGACAGACATGAGCAGTTCTTC. Translated: CASSGRDRHEQFF. The chain employs TRBV19 and TRBJ2-1; 7 bases are a match to TRBD1. This CDR3 is 13 amino acids long. With 5 bases clipped from V and 8 bases from J, the junction kept 6 bases outside the gene matches. Per the germline V gene, CDR1 is LNHDA and CDR2 is SQIVND (reference sequence).

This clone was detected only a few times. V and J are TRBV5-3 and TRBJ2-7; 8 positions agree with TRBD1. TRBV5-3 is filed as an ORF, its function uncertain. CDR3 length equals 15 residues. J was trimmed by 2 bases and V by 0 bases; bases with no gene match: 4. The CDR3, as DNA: TGTGCCAGAAGCTTGGGACAGGGGAGTCCCTACGAGCAGTACTTC. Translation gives CARSLGQGSPYEQYF.

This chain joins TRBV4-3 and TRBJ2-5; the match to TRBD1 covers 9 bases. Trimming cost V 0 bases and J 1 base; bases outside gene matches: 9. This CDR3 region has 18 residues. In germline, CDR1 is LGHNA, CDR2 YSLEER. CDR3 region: CASSQDSPGTGLQETQYF. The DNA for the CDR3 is TGCGCCAGCAGCCAAGATTCCCCAGGGACAGGGCTCCAAGAGACCCAGTACTTC.

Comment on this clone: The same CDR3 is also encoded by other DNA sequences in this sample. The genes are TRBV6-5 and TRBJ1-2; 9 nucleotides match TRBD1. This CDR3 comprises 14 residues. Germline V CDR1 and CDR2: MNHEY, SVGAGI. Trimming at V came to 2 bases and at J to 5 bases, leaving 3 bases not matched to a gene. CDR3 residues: CASSYGTGTYGYTF. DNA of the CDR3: TGTGCCAGCAGTTACGGGACAGGGACGTATGGCTACACCTTC.

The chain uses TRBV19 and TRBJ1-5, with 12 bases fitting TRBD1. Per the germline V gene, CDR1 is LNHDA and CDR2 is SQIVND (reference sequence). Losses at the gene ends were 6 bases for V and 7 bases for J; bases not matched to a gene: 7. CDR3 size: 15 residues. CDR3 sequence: CASSFSGTGGQPQHF. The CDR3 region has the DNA TGTGCCAGTAGCTTCTCCGGGACAGGGGGCCAGCCCCAGCATTTT.

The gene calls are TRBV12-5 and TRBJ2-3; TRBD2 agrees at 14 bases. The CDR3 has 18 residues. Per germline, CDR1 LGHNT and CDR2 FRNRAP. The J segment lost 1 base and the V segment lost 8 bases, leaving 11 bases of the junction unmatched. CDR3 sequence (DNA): TGTGCTAGTATATCCGGGACTAGCGGGGGTTTTGGCACAGATACGCAGTATTTT. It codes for CASISGTSGGFGTDTQYF.